This T cell receptor (beta chain) is drawn from a study of post-analysis software for immune sequencing data. Study context: Disease courses included relapsing-remitting, secondary progressive and progressive-relapsing multiple sclerosis.

Findings and limits, study-wide: Controls had significantly higher normalized Chao1 diversity than multiple sclerosis patients. Samples prepared in the same batch strongly co-clustered by F measure.

The TCR beta cDNA libraries contained unique molecular identifiers. TCRdb used MiXCR to reprocess the PCR reads, holding one entry per CDR3 protein. The sample has hundreds of thousands of distinct CDR3 sequences; around 27% are singletons. This clonotype was observed at least ten times. Its target is unknown. This clonotype was sampled from a girl between 10 and 17 years old with multiple sclerosis. The sequenced sample was blood.

Written as DNA, the CDR3 is TGCAGTGCTCCAGCGGGGAGCTCCTACGAGCAGTACTTC. Translated: CSAPAGSSYEQYF. V and J are TRBV20-1 and TRBJ2-7; 7 nucleotides match TRBD2. Trimming at V came to 5 bases and at J to 0 bases, leaving 4 bases not matched to a gene. CDR3 length: 13 residues. The germline V gene has CDR1 DFQATT and CDR2 SNEGSKA (reference sequence).